This T cell receptor beta chain was captured by sequencing in a study of T-cell reconstitution after alpha-beta-depleted transplantation in children (dated by TCRdb to the mid-2010s). Study-level background: Using TCR repertoire profiling, the study followed T-cell immune reconstitution in a quantitative way in children after TCRalphabeta/CD19-depleted allogeneic hematopoietic cell transplantation.

This clonotype was counted at least ten times. The target of this receptor is not known. Nothing much larger sits one base from this clone, and base qualities are not available. CDR1 MNHEY and CDR2 SMNVEV were looked up in the germline V gene (reference sequence). V is trimmed back by 6 bases and J by 3 bases, and the junction contains 11 bases that no gene match accounts for. Taken from cysteine to phenylalanine, the CDR3 has 16 residues. CDR3 DNA only is kept here, 48 bases in frame from base 1. What the work shows at the level of the full study, not this receptor alone: The apparently early alphabetaT-cell count recovery about two months after transplant was reportedly dependent on only several hundred rapidly expanded clones derived from non-depleted graft cells. The high TCRbeta diversity at day 60 in some patients was ascribed to recipient T cells and intrathymic progenitors that had survived conditioning. The frequencies of hyperexpanded clones fell over the following months, and after one year, T-cell counts and TCRbeta diversity were mostly attributed to newly produced T cells.

Taken with the paper, the label for treatment or condition translates to: allogeneic hematopoietic cell transplantation with graft depleted of TCRalphabeta T cells and CD19 B cells. TCRalphabeta/CD19-depleted allogeneic hematopoietic cell grafts were given to the transplant recipients, all of whom were children. The library was built by means of PCR. TCRdb lists the instrument as Illumina HiSeq 2500. To normalize quantification of the TCRbeta repertoire, the TCR libraries were built with molecular barcoding that relied on unique molecular identifiers. Using fastp trimming at Q25 and MiXCR clonotype assembly, TCRdb reanalyzed the public sequencing data and kept in-frame beta chains. Each entry is one CDR3 protein sequence, shown with its most common DNA and genes. This sample is represented by around 450,000 distinct CDR3 sequences; under 12% of them were singletons. The top ten clonotypes cover around 2.2% of the sample.

The chain was built from TRBV27 and TRBJ2-1, with TRBD1 matching 7 junction bases. Sequencing used PBMCs, obtained before TCRalphabeta/CD19-depleted stem cell transplant. The clonotype comes from a child aged 2-9 years with inherited bone marrow failure, due to receive a stem cell transplant. The CDR3 region has the sequence CASSPQGVGYYNEQFF. The sequenced DNA is TGTGCCAGCAGCCCTCAGGGGGTGGGCTACTACAATGAGCAGTTCTTC.